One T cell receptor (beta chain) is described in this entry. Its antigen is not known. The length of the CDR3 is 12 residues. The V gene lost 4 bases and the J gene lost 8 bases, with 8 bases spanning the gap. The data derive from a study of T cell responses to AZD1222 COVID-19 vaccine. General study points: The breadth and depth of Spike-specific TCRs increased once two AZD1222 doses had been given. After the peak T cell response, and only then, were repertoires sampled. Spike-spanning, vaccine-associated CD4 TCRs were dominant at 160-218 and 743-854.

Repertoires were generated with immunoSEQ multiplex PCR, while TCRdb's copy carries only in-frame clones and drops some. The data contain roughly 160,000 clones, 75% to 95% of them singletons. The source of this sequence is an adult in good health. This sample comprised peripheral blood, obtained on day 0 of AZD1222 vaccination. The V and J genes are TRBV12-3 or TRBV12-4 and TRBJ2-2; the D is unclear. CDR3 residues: CASSSLPGELFF. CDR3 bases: TGTGCCAGCAGTTCCCTGCCGGGGGAGCTGTTTTTT.